This T cell receptor (beta chain) was identified in a study of CD8+CD57+ T cells in acquired aplastic anemia. General study points: CD8+CD57+ cells showed decreased diversity compared with total CD4+ and CD8+ cells in patients.

The table lists this clonotype with a few counts. Its cognate antigen is unknown. Before being chosen for sequencing, patients had shown CD8+CD57+ cell expansion by flow cytometry. Every patient presented with severe acquired aplastic anemia. No therapy had been given to the patients at the time of blood sampling. The CDR3 is made up of 13 amino acids. Trimming cost V 0 bases and J 8 bases, with 13 bases left between them. Germline values: CDR1 DFQATT, CDR2 SNEGSKA (reference sequence). Researchers used genomic DNA as the template to profile TCR beta VDJ and CDR3. TCRdb recomputed calls from the reads with MiXCR, one row per CDR3 protein. The sample lists approximately 21,000 distinct CDR3 sequences, approximately 37% occurring once.

The TCR was taken from a human donor with aplastic anemia. The chain links TRBV20-1 to TRBJ1-1, with a weak D call TRBD1 (5 bases). Sequenced material: CD8+CD57+ T cells sorted from PBMCs. Sample subset: bead-enriched CD8+CD57+ effector memory T cells from SAA patients. The CDR3, as DNA: TGCAGTGCTAGAGATCAAGGGGACTACGAAGCTTTCTTT. The encoded protein is CSARDQGDYEAFF.